A selection of T cell receptor beta chains follows, all from one sample in a study of blood T cell repertoires in COVID-19. Sequenced by immunoSEQ multiplex PCR; TCRdb stores in-frame clones only, minus some. The data hold 300,000 to 350,000 clones, with roughly 91% observed a single time. Input material: PBMCs or T cells enriched from blood (not recorded which). The source of these receptors is a woman younger than 45 who had recovered from COVID-19. Both conserved end residues are part of each CDR3. The D gene is left open where the match is weak. Part of the rows lack a size; the others show once, few, many or a class for expanded clones.

.	TRBV2	TRBJ1-1	.	TGTGCCAGCAGTGAGCAAGGGGGACCCCCAGAAGCTTTCTTT	CASSEQGGPPEAFF
TRBD2	TRBV20-1	TRBJ2-1	.	TGCAGTGCTAGTCTGCGGGAGGCCCCCTACAATGAGCAGTTCTTC	CSASLREAPYNEQFF
.	TRBV5-1	TRBJ2-5	.	TGCGCCAGCAGTGGCAGCCAAGAGACCCAGTACTTC	CASSGSQETQYF
.	TRBV12-3/TRBV12-4	TRBJ2-1	.	TGTGCCAGCCGCGATAACCTTAGAAGCCAGTTCTTC	CASRDNLRSQFF
TRBD2	TRBV28	TRBJ2-3	once	TGTGCCAGCAGTCCCCGCGGGGGGCTTACAGATACGCAGTATTTT	CASSPRGGLTDTQYF
TRBD1	TRBV7-6	TRBJ1-3	.	TGTGCCAGCAGCCTAGAGACAGGGCCCCTCTCTGGAAACACCATATATTTT	CASSLETGPLSGNTIYF
TRBD1	TRBV28	TRBJ1-2	.	TGTGCCAGCAGTCTCCAGGGGGTTGTCAGCTATGGCTACACCTTC	CASSLQGVVSYGYTF
.	TRBV27	TRBJ1-1	.	TGTGCCAGCAGTCCAAGGCGAGGAGGGGATAACACTGAAGCTTTCTTT	CASSPRRGGDNTEAFF
TRBD2	TRBV6-6	TRBJ2-3	.	TGTGCCAGCTGCGTCCCGGGACTAGCCTGGGATACGCAGTATTTT	CASCVPGLAWDTQYF
.	TRBV6-4	TRBJ2-1	.	TGTGCCAGCAGTGTGGGACCATCCCAAGGGAGGGAGCAGTTCTTC	CASSVGPSQGREQFF
.	TRBV10-3	TRBJ2-7	.	TGTGCCATCAGTGAGTCGAGGGGGGGCTCCTACGAGCAGTACTTC	CAISESRGGSYEQYF
.	TRBV12-3/TRBV12-4	TRBJ1-2	.	TGTGCCAGCAGTTTACGTACCACGAGGGGCTACACCTTC	CASSLRTTRGYTF
.	TRBV7-2	TRBJ2-7	.	TGTGCCAGCAGCTTAGCCCCCGAACACCTCTACGAGCAGTACTTC	CASSLAPEHLYEQYF
.	TRBV5-4	TRBJ2-2	.	TGTGCCAGCAGCTTGGTAGCAACGAACACCGGGGAGCTGTTTTTT	CASSLVATNTGELFF
.	TRBV3-1/TRBV3-2	TRBJ1-1	few	TGTGCCAGCAGCCAAGGGCCGGGCCGGGGTCGTTCGGCGTTCTTT	CASSQGPGRGRSAFF
TRBD1	TRBV10-3	TRBJ1-1	.	TGTGCCACCAAGGGACAGGGTTATGAAACTGAAGCTTTCTTT	CATKGQGYETEAFF
.	TRBV21-1	TRBJ2-7	.	TGTGCCAGCAAGCGGCGCGAGCAGTACTTC	CASKRREQYF
.	TRBV14	TRBJ1-4	.	TGTGCCAGCAGCCAAGACCGGGGAAGCCGGCGCGAAAAACTGTTTTTT	CASSQDRGSRREKLFF
.	TRBV4-3	TRBJ1-1	.	TGCGCCAGCAGCCAAGGGGAGCAGATTAACACTGAAGCTTTCTTT	CASSQGEQINTEAFF
.	TRBV28	TRBJ1-6	.	TGTGCCAGCAGTTTAGGAGGGGAGAATTCACCCCTCCACTTT	CASSLGGENSPLHF
.	TRBV18	TRBJ1-5	.	TGTGCCAGCTCACGTGCGTTGGATCAGCCCCAGCATTTT	CASSRALDQPQHF
TRBD1	TRBV6-6	TRBJ1-4	.	TGTGCCAGCAGTAGCGGGACAGGGAATGAAAAACTGTTTTTT	CASSSGTGNEKLFF
TRBD1	TRBV6-1	TRBJ1-2	.	TGTGCCAGCAGTGAAGAGGTTATACAGGGGGCTAACTATGGCTACACCTTC	CASSEEVIQGANYGYTF
TRBD2	TRBV5-3	TRBJ2-7	.	TGTGCCAGAAGCTTGGGGCCGACTCTAGCGGGAGGGCGTTTGGGTGACTACGAGCAGTACTTC	CARSLGPTLAGGRLGDYEQYF
TRBD2	TRBV27	TRBJ2-1	.	TGTGCCAGCACCCCGGGGAGTGGCGGGAGCAATGAGCAGTTCTTC	CASTPGSGGSNEQFF
TRBD2	TRBV30	TRBJ2-1	once	TGTGCCTGGACCCCGTGGACTAGCGGGAGGGTAGGCGAGCAGTTCTTC	CAWTPWTSGRVGEQFF
TRBD1	TRBV28	TRBJ1-5	.	TGTGCCAGCAGTTTGACAGGGGGGAGCAATCAGCCCCAGCATTTT	CASSLTGGSNQPQHF
.	TRBV7-2	TRBJ2-7	.	TGTGCCAGCAGCCCCGGAGAGGGGACATTATCCGAGCAGTACTTC	CASSPGEGTLSEQYF
.	TRBV3-1/TRBV3-2	TRBJ2-7	once	TGTGCCAGCAGCCTGGTAGACAGCTACGAGCAGTACTTC	CASSLVDSYEQYF
.	TRBV11-2	TRBJ1-1	.	TGTGCCAGCAGCTTACAGGGGACCCTTGAAGCTTTCTTT	CASSLQGTLEAFF
.	TRBV9	TRBJ1-4	.	TGTGCCAGCAGCGTAGCTCCACAGTCCAATGAAAAACTGTTTTTT	CASSVAPQSNEKLFF
TRBD1	TRBV6-5	TRBJ2-2	.	TGTGCCAGCAGTTACTCGTGGACAGGAACTACCGGGGAGCTGTTTTTT	CASSYSWTGTTGELFF
.	TRBV7-9	TRBJ1-5	.	TGTGCCAGCAGCACTCAGGAGTCTCCGGGGCAGCCCCAGCATTTT	CASSTQESPGQPQHF
.	TRBV27	TRBJ1-4	.	TGTGCCAGCAGTCCACAACAGGATGCAACTAATGAAAAACTGTTTTTT	CASSPQQDATNEKLFF
.	TRBV2	TRBJ1-2	.	TGTGCCAGCAGTGAACTCCGGAACTATGGCTACACCTTC	CASSELRNYGYTF
TRBD2	TRBV2	TRBJ2-5	.	TGTGCCAGCAGTGTATTTCGGGGGAGGGAGTTTACGGGACTAGACCAAGAGACCCAGTACTTC	CASSVFRGREFTGLDQETQYF
.	TRBV5-6	TRBJ2-7	.	TGTGCCAGCAGCTTACAGTACGAGCAGTACTTC	CASSLQYEQYF
.	TRBV12-2	TRBJ2-5	.	TGTGCAAGTCGCTCAGGACACTTGCAAGAGACCCAGTACTTC	CASRSGHLQETQYF
.	TRBV21-1	TRBJ2-7	.	TGTGCCAGCAACGGGAAAGGGCACTACCTCCCCTACGAGCAGTACTTC	CASNGKGHYLPYEQYF
.	TRBV13	TRBJ1-1	.	TGTGCCAGCAGCTTAGGCCTTGGGATGGGAGGAGGCGCTGAAGCTTTCTTT	CASSLGLGMGGGAEAFF
TRBD1	TRBV19	TRBJ2-1	.	TGTGCCAGTAAACGGGACAGGGGACGGAATGAGCAGTTCTTC	CASKRDRGRNEQFF
.	TRBV28	TRBJ2-7	.	TGTGCCAGCAGTCGACCCCCGCAGGAGGGACAGTACTTC	CASSRPPQEGQYF
TRBD2	TRBV9	TRBJ2-1	.	TGTGCCAGCAGCGCCGGGGGGTACAATGAGCAGTTCTTC	CASSAGGYNEQFF
TRBD2	TRBV4-3	TRBJ2-1	.	TGCGCCAGCAGCCCTCGGGGGAGTAGCGGGAGGCCATACAATGAGCAGTTCTTC	CASSPRGSSGRPYNEQFF
.	TRBV15	TRBJ1-2	.	TGTGCCACCTCCGTCCGGCAGGGGATTAATGGCTACACCTTC	CATSVRQGINGYTF
.	TRBV2	TRBJ1-3	once	TGTGCCAGCACGGGGGGGCTGGCTGGAAACACCATATATTTT	CASTGGLAGNTIYF